Listed below are T cell receptor beta chains from one sample, sequenced in a study of technical replicates of blood from a handful of donors. Sequencing was performed with immunoSEQ multiplex PCR; in TCRdb, only in-frame clones are kept and a portion is missing. This sample carries 60,000 to 85,000 clones, roughly 92% of them seen once, and the ten largest clones take approximately 0.4%. The sequencing input was T cells isolated from PBMCs. These receptors were collected from a human donor in good health. CDR3s include the opening cysteine and the closing phenylalanine or tryptophan. The order of the fields is V gene, J gene, clone size, D gene, CDR3 length, CDR3 DNA, CDR3 protein. The D gene is left open where the match is weak. The listing skips clone size in some rows; elsewhere it reads once, few, many or a size class.

TRBV19	TRBJ1-5	-	-	12	TGTGCCAGTAGTACACCAGGACAGCCCCAGCATTTT	CASSTPGQPQHF
TRBV19	TRBJ1-2	few	-	12	TGTGCCAGTAGTGAGGCTAACTATGGCTACACCTTC	CASSEANYGYTF
TRBV6-5	TRBJ2-3	-	-	16	TGTGCCAGCAGTTACTCGCACAGGGAAATCACAGATACGCAGTATTTT	CASSYSHREITDTQYF
TRBV19	TRBJ2-3	once	-	16	TGTGCCAGTAGTATATCGGGGGGCGTAGATCGCAATACGCAGTATTTT	CASSISGGVDRNTQYF
TRBV6-5	TRBJ1-1	-	-	16	TGTGCCAGCAGTTACGTGTATGGGCCAGGGAACACTGAAGCTTTCTTT	CASSYVYGPGNTEAFF
TRBV29-1	TRBJ1-2	-	-	12	TGCAGCGTCCAGACAGGCAACTATGGCTACACCTTC	CSVQTGNYGYTF
TRBV29-1	TRBJ1-2	-	-	14	TGCAGCGTTGAATCGGGGTCAGTTAGCTATGGCTACACCTTC	CSVESGSVSYGYTF
TRBV5-6	TRBJ2-4	-	TRBD2	18	TGTGCCAGCAGCCCGACTAGCGGGAGGTCGATAGCCAAAAACATTCAGTACTTC	CASSPTSGRSIAKNIQYF
TRBV5-1	TRBJ2-1	-	TRBD2	13	TGCGCCAGCAGCGGACTAGCGTTTGATGAGCAGTTCTTC	CASSGLAFDEQFF
TRBV9	TRBJ1-5	-	TRBD1	20	TGTGCCAGCAGCCCAAACCTCCCCGGTGGGGCAGGGGGATGCAATCAGCCCCAGCATTTT	CASSPNLPGGAGGCNQPQHF
TRBV6-6	TRBJ2-3	-	-	16	TGTGCCAGCAGTTACGGTGGCCTTTCTAGCACAGATACGCAGTATTTT	CASSYGGLSSTDTQYF
TRBV30	TRBJ1-1	-	-	14	TGTGCCTGGAGTGTTTTTTGGGGAGACCCTGAAGCTTTCTTT	CAWSVFWGDPEAFF
TRBV7-8	TRBJ1-3	-	-	14	TGTGCCAGCAGAGCCGACATCTCTGGAAACACCATATATTTT	CASRADISGNTIYF
TRBV6-6	TRBJ2-7	-	-	14	TGTGCCAGCAGAGGAGGGTCAGACCCCTACGAGCAGTACTTC	CASRGGSDPYEQYF
TRBV25-1	TRBJ2-7	-	-	12	TGTGCCAGCAGTGAATCCGGGGTTGAGCAGTACTTC	CASSESGVEQYF
TRBV10-3	TRBJ2-3	-	TRBD2	16	TGTGCCATCAGTGCTAAGCGGGAAGGGAGCACAGATACGCAGTATTTT	CAISAKREGSTDTQYF
TRBV7-9	TRBJ2-6	-	-	17	TGTGCCAGCAGCTCCCGACTAACAGGGAGTGGGGCCAACGTCCTGACTTTC	CASSSRLTGSGANVLTF
TRBV7-2	TRBJ1-2	-	-	17	TGTGCCAGCAGCTTGACAGGCGAACCGAAAAGTAACTATGGCTACACCTTC	CASSLTGEPKSNYGYTF
TRBV6-5	TRBJ1-1	-	-	14	TGTGCCAGCAGTTACTCCCTGCCGGGCACTGAAGCTTTCTTT	CASSYSLPGTEAFF
TRBV5-6	TRBJ2-7	once	-	15	TGTGCCAGCAGCTCCGACTCGCATCAATCCTACGAGCAGTACTTC	CASSSDSHQSYEQYF
TRBV4-3	TRBJ1-1	-	-	16	TGCGCCAGCAGCCAAGTAATAGCGGGGCGCGGCACTGAAGCTTTCTTT	CASSQVIAGRGTEAFF
TRBV27	TRBJ1-2	-	TRBD1	14	TGTGCCAGCAGTCGCACCCAGGGGGATTATGGCTACACCTTC	CASSRTQGDYGYTF
TRBV28	TRBJ1-1	-	-	14	TGTGCCAGCAGTTCTCCGGCAGGGGTCACTGAAGCTTTCTTT	CASSSPAGVTEAFF
TRBV30	TRBJ1-5	-	TRBD1	14	TGTGCCTGGGGAGGGGGCAGAAGCAATCAGCCCCAGCATTTT	CAWGGGRSNQPQHF
TRBV30	TRBJ2-7	-	-	14	TGTGCCTGGAGTATCAAAGGGGCTCCCTACGAGCAGTACTTC	CAWSIKGAPYEQYF
TRBV14	TRBJ1-1	-	-	16	TGTGCCAGCAGCCGGGGGGAGGGCCCTATCAGGACTGAAGCTTTCTTT	CASSRGEGPIRTEAFF
TRBV19	TRBJ2-2	-	TRBD1	15	TGTGCCAGTATGATCGGGACAGGGACCACCGGGGAGCTGTTTTTT	CASMIGTGTTGELFF
TRBV5-1	TRBJ2-7	few	TRBD2	15	TGCGCCAGCAGCGGGGTAGCGGGGTCCTCCTACGAGCAGTACTTC	CASSGVAGSSYEQYF
TRBV4-2	TRBJ2-7	-	-	13	TGTGCCAGCAGCCAAGAAGCGGAATACGAGCAGTACTTC	CASSQEAEYEQYF
TRBV6-1	TRBJ1-4	-	-	13	TGTGCCGGAAACAGGGCTCCTAATGAAAAACTGTTTTTT	CAGNRAPNEKLFF
TRBV7-6	TRBJ2-2	once	TRBD2	16	TGTGCCAGCAGCCACGAGGGACTACCCCACACCGGGGAGCTGTTTTTT	CASSHEGLPHTGELFF
TRBV27	TRBJ2-5	-	-	13	TGTGCCAGCAGCGATAATCCAGGGGAGACCCAGTACTTC	CASSDNPGETQYF
TRBV10-3	TRBJ1-3	-	-	17	TGTGCCACCAAGCCATGGACACCTCCCGCCTCTGGAAACACCATATATTTT	CATKPWTPPASGNTIYF
TRBV27	TRBJ2-7	-	-	14	TGTGCCAGCAGCTTGGGGGGGGCCGGATACGAGCAGTACTTC	CASSLGGAGYEQYF
TRBV5-1	TRBJ2-5	-	-	15	TGCGCCAGCAGCTTGGGTGGAGACGAACGGGAGACCCAGTACTTC	CASSLGGDERETQYF
TRBV6-1	TRBJ1-5	-	-	13	TGTGCCAGCAGGGTGACAGAGGCTGGGCCCCAGCATTTT	CASRVTEAGPQHF
TRBV6-6	TRBJ2-3	-	-	14	TGTGCCAGCAGTCACGGGGAGTCTACAGATACGCAGTATTTT	CASSHGESTDTQYF
TRBV11-3	TRBJ2-2	-	TRBD2	14	TGTGCCAGCACCACGAGAGCGGGATCCGGGGAGCTGTTTTTT	CASTTRAGSGELFF
TRBV28	TRBJ2-5	-	TRBD2	14	TGTGCCAGCAGTTTTGGCGGGAGGGCCAGAGCCCAGTACTTC	CASSFGGRARAQYF
TRBV21-1	TRBJ2-7	-	-	14	TGTGCCAGCAGCAAAGGCGACAGGGAAGGCGAGCAGTACTTC	CASSKGDREGEQYF
TRBV5-4	TRBJ1-1	-	-	15	TGTGCCAGCAGCCCCGGACATTCGGCTTACACTGAAGCTTTCTTT	CASSPGHSAYTEAFF
TRBV9	TRBJ2-3	-	TRBD2	15	TGTGCCAGCAGCGCGTGGGAGCGGGAGGGCCATGGGCAGTATTTT	CASSAWEREGHGQYF
TRBV6-5	TRBJ1-3	-	TRBD1	15	TGTGCCAGCAGGCCCGGGACAGGCTCTGGAAACACCATATATTTT	CASRPGTGSGNTIYF
TRBV11-2	TRBJ2-3	-	TRBD1	18	TGTGCCAGCAGCCCAGCTCCGTGGGACGGTGATCCAGGGGGTACGCAGTATTTT	CASSPAPWDGDPGGTQYF
TRBV2	TRBJ2-7	-	TRBD2	13	TGTGCCAGCAGAACCACTAGCGGCTACGAGCAGTACTTC	CASRTTSGYEQYF